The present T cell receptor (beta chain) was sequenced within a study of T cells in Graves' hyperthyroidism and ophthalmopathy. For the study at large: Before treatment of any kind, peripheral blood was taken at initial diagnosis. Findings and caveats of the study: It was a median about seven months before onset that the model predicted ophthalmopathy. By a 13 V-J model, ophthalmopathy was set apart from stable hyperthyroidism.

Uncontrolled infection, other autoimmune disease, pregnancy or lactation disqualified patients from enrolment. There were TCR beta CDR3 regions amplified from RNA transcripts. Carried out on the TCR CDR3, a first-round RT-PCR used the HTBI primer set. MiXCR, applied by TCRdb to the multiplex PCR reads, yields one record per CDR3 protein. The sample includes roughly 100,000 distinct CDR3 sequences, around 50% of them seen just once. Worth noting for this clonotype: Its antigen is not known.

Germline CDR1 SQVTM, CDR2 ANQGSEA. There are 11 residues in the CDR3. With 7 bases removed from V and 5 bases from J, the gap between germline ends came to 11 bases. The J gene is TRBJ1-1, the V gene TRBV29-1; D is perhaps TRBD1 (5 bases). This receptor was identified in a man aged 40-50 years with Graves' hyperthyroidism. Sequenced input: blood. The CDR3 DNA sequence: TGCAGCGGCAGGGTCCGAACTGAAGCTTTCTTT. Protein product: CSGRVRTEAFF.